This T cell receptor beta chain was sequenced for a study of cytomegalovirus exposure and HLA in healthy donors. PCR involved 60 Vbeta and 13 Jbeta primers. Sequencing was performed with immunoSEQ multiplex PCR; in TCRdb, only in-frame clones are kept and a portion is missing. The sample shows some 200,000 clones, around four fifths of them seen only once. The CDR3 spans 14 residues. Trimming removed 0 bases at V and 9 bases at J, with 12 bases between. The germline V gene has CDR1 LNHNV and CDR2 YYDKDF (reference sequence). The receptor's source is a boy between 2 and 15 years old in good health and CMV-seronegative. The chain couples TRBV15 to TRBJ2-1; D perhaps matches TRBD1 (5 bases). The material sequenced was PBMCs. The CDR3 DNA reads TGTGCCACCAGCAGAGATAGGGGATCCGTTGAGCAGTTCTTC. This translates into CATSRDRGSVEQFF.